This T cell receptor beta chain derives from a study of T cells after yellow fever vaccination. General study findings and limits: There was a small share of clonotypes that showed up in both the CD4 and CD8 compartments.

This clonotype was seen at least ten times. Its specificity is unknown. J gave up 0 bases and V 4 bases, and 2 bases lay outside the gene matches. Germline V gives CDR1 SGHTA, CDR2 FQGNSA. The CDR3 is 14 residues long. In TCRdb, the 5' RACE reads were re-called with MiXCR into one record per CDR3 protein. This sample has 99,000 or so distinct CDR3 sequences, with roughly 5.8% found just once. The input for sequencing was CD8+ T cells sorted from PBMCs, taken 10 days after the yellow fever booster vaccination. The sequence was collected from a man between 18 and 35 years old who received the YFV17D yellow fever vaccine. The chain combines TRBV7-2 with TRBJ2-5, with TRBD2 matching over 7 bases. The CDR3 loop is CASSWGGDQETQYF. DNA of the CDR3: TGTGCCAGCAGCTGGGGGGGGGACCAAGAGACCCAGTACTTC.